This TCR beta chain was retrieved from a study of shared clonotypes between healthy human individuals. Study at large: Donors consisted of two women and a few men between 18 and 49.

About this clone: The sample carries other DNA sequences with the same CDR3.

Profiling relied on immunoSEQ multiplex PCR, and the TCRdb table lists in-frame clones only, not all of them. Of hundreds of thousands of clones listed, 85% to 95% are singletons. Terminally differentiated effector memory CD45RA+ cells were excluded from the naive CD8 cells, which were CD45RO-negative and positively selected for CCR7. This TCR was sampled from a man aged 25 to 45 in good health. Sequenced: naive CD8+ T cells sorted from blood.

The CDR3 loop reads CASSLGTGNQPQHF. The CDR3 DNA reads TGTGCCAGCAGCTTGGGTACAGGGAATCAGCCCCAGCATTTT. The chain is built from TRBV5-6 and TRBJ1-5; tentatively, D is TRBD1 (6 bases). The CDR3 runs 14 residues. Deletions cut 0 bases from V and 4 bases from J, with 8 bases between. The germline CDR1 and CDR2 sequences are SGHDT and YYEEEE.